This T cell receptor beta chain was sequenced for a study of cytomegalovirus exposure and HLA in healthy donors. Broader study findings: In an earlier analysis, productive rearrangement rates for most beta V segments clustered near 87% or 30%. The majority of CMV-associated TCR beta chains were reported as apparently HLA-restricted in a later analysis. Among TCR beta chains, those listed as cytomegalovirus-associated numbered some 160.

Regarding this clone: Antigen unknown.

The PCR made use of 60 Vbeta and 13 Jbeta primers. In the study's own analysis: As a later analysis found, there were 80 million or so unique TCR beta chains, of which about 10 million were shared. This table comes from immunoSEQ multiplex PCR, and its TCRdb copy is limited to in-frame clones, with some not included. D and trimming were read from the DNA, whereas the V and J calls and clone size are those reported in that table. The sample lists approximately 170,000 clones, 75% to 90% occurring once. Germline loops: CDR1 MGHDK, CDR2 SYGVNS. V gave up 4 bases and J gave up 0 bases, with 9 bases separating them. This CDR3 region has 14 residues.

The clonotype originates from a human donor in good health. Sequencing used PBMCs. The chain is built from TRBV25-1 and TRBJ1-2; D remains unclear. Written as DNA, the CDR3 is TGTGCCAGCAGTGGACACGTTCCTAACTATGGCTACACCTTC. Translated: CASSGHVPNYGYTF.